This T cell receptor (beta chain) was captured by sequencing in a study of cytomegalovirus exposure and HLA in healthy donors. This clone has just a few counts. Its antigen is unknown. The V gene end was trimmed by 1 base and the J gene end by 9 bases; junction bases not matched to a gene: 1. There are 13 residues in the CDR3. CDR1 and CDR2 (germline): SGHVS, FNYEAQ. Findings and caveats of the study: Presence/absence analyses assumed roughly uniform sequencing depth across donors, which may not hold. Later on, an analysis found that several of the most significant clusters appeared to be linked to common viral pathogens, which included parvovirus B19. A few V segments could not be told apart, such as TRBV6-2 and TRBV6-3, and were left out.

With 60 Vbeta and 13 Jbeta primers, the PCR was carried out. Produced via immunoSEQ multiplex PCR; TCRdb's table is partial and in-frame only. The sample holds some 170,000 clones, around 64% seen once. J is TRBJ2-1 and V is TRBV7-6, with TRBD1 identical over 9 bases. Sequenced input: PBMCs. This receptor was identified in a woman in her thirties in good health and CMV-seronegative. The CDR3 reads CASSLGQGVEQFF. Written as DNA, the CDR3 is TGTGCCAGCAGCTTAGGACAGGGGGTTGAGCAGTTCTTC.